Included here is one TCR beta chain sequence, with context. What it binds is unknown. The sample originates from a study of monozygotic twins with cystic fibrosis. Profiled with immunoSEQ multiplex PCR; TCRdb holds only in-frame clones, not every one. The sample consists of under 30,000 clones, 90% of them appearing once. Regarding the study as a whole: Monozygotic CF twins shared more identical nucleotide clonotypes than unrelated patients.

This sequence was found in a girl aged 2-15 years with cystic fibrosis. Sequences were obtained from blood.

For the CDR3, the DNA is TGTGCCAGCAGCTTACAAGAGACCCAGTACTTC. This encodes CASSLQETQYF. The V and J genes are TRBV5-6 and TRBJ2-5; D gene ambiguous. CDR1 SGHDT and CDR2 YYEEEE come from the germline V gene. V gave up 2 bases and J gave up 2 bases, with 1 base separating them. CDR3 length: 11 residues.